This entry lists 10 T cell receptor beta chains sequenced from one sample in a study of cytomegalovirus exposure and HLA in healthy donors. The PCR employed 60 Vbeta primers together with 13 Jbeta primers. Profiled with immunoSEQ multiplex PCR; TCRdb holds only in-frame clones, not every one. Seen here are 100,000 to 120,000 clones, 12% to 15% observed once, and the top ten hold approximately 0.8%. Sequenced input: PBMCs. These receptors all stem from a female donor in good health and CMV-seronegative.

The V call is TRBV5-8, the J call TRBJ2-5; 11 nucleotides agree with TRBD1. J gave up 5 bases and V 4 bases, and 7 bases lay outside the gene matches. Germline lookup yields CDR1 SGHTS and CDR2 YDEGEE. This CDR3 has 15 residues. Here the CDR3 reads CASSTGTGGEETQYF. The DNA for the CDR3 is TGTGCCAGCAGCACCGGGACAGGGGGGGAGGAGACCCAGTACTTC.

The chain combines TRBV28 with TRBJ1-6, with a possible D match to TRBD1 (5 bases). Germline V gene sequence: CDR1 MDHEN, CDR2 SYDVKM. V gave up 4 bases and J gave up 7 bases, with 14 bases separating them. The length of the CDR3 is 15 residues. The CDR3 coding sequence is TGTGCCAGCAGTTGGTTCCGGACACAAAATTCACCCCTCCACTTT. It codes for CASSWFRTQNSPLHF.

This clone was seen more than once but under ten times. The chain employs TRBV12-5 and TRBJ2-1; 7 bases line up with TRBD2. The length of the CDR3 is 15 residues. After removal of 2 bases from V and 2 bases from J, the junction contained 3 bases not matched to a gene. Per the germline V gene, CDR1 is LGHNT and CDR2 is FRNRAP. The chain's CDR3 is CASGLPGGTYNEQFF. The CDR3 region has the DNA TGTGCTAGTGGTTTGCCGGGAGGCACCTACAATGAGCAGTTCTTC.

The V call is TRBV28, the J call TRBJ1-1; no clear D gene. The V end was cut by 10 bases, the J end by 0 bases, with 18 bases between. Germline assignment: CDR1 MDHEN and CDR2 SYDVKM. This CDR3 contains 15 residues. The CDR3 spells CATVRGRSLNTEAFF. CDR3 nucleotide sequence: TGTGCCACCGTTCGGGGTCGGAGTTTGAACACTGAAGCTTTCTTT.

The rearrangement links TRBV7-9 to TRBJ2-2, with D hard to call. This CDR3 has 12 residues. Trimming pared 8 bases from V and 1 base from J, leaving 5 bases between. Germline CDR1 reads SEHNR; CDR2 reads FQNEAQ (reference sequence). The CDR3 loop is CASGVNTGELFF. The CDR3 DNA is TGTGCCAGCGGAGTGAACACCGGGGAGCTGTTTTTT.

The CDR3 reads CASSSQGQGTGELFF. The CDR3 nucleotides read TGTGCCAGCAGCTCCCAGGGGCAGGGGACCGGGGAGCTGTTTTTT. The chain joins TRBV7-3 to TRBJ2-2; weak D call: TRBD1 (6 bases). V was shortened by 4 bases and J by 5 bases, with 14 bases between the two germline ends. Germline CDR1 reads SGHTA; CDR2 reads FQGTGA. The CDR3 is made up of 15 amino acids.

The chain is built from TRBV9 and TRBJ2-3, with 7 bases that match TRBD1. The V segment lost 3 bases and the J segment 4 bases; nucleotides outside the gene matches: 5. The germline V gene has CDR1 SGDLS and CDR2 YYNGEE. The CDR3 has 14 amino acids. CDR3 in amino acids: CASSATGASDTQYF. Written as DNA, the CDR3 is TGTGCCAGCAGCGCCACAGGGGCCTCAGATACGCAGTATTTT.

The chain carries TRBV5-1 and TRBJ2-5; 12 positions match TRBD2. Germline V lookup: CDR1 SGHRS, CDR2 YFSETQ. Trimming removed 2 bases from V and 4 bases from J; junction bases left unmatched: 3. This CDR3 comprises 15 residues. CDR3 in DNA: TGCGCCAGCAGCTTACCGGGACTAGCGGGAGAGACCCAGTACTTC. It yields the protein CASSLPGLAGETQYF.

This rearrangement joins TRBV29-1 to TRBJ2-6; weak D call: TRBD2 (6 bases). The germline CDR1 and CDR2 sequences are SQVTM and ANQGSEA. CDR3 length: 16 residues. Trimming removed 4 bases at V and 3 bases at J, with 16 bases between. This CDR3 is CSVAVPGDYGANVLTF. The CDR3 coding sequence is TGCAGCGTTGCCGTTCCGGGGGATTATGGGGCCAACGTCCTGACTTTC.

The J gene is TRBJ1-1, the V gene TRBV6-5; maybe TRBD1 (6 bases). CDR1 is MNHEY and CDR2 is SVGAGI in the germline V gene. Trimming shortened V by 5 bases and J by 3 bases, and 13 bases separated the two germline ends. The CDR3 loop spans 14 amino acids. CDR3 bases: TGTGCCAGCAGTCCCTACAGGGAAGACACTGAAGCTTTCTTT. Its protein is CASSPYREDTEAFF.